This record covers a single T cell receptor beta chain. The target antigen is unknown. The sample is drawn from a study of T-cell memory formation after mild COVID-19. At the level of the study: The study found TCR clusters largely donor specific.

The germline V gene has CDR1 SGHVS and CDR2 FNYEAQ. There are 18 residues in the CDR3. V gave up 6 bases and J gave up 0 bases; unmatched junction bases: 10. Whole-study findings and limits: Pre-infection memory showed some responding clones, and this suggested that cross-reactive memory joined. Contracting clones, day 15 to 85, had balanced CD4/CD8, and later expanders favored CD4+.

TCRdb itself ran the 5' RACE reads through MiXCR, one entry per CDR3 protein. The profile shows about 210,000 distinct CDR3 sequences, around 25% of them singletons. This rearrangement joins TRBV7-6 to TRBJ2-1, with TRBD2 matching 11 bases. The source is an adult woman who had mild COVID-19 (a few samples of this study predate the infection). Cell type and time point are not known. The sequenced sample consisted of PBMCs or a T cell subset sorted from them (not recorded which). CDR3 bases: TGTGCCAGCAGATATCTAGCGGGAGGTACCGGCTCCTACAATGAGCAGTTCTTC. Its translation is CASRYLAGGTGSYNEQFF.